This T cell receptor (beta chain) was captured by sequencing in a study of response to subunit inactivated influenza vaccine. The V and J ends lost 4 bases and 5 bases, in that order; junction bases with no gene match: 5. This CDR3 has 14 residues. Germline loops: CDR1 SGHDT, CDR2 YYEEEE. In this sample, this clonotype turned up a few times. Its antigen is unidentified. From the RT-PCR reads, TCRdb called clonotypes with MiXCR, one entry per CDR3 protein. Altogether around 190,000 distinct CDR3 sequences are present, about 10% being singletons, with the ten largest covering under 13%. Overall study findings and caveats: Authors suggested seasonal influenza vaccinations each recruit few new T cells.

The chain is built from TRBV5-6 and TRBJ2-3, with 9 bases lining up with TRBD2. The sequence was obtained from a middle-aged man who received an inactivated influenza vaccine. The starting material was non-naive T cells sorted from PBMCs, obtained on the day of vaccination. The CDR3 bases are TGTGCCAGCAGCCCGTGGACTAGCGAAGATACGCAGTATTTT. This gives the protein CASSPWTSEDTQYF.